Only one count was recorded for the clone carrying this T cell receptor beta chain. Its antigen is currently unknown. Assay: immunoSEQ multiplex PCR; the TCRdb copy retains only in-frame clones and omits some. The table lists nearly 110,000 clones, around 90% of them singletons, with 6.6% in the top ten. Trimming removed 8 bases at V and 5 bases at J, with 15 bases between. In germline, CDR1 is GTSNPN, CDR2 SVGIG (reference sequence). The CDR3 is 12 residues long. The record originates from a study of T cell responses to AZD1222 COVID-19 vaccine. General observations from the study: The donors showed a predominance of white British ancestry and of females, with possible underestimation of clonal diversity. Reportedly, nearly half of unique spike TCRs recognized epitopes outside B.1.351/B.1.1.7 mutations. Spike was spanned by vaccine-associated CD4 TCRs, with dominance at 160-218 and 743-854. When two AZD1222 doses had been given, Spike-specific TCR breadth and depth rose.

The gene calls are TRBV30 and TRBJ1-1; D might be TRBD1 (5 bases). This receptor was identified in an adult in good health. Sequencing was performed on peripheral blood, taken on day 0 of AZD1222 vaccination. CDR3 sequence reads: CAAGGVWTEAFF. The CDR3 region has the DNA TGTGCCGCTGGAGGGGTGTGGACTGAAGCTTTCTTT.